This T cell receptor (beta chain) emerged from a study of blood T cell repertoires in COVID-19. Study overall: Italy, Spain and the United States were the sources of the convalescent and acute COVID-19 samples. PBMCs, B-cell-depleted T cells, or T cells were the source of the cDNA or gDNA that made up the material.

The CDR3 spans 17 residues. Original methodology: Reference gene primer amplification gave nucleated cell count estimates. TCRdb's table, derived via immunoSEQ multiplex PCR, lists solely in-frame clones and lacks some. That table gives V, J and clone size, and the DNA gave D and trimming. Here the sample spans 120,000 to 150,000 clones, roughly 80% being singletons. The TCR sequence derives from a man aged 45 to 65 with acute or convalescent COVID-19. V usage is TRBV12-2 and J usage is TRBJ2-3; no DNA check was done on the table's D call, TRBD1. TRBV12-2 is designated a pseudogene. Sequencing was done on a sample of peripheral blood. The CDR3 bases are TGTGCAAGTCGCCCGGTGGGGACAGGGTTTAGCACAGATACGCAGTATTTT. Amino acid sequence: CASRPVGTGFSTDTQYF.